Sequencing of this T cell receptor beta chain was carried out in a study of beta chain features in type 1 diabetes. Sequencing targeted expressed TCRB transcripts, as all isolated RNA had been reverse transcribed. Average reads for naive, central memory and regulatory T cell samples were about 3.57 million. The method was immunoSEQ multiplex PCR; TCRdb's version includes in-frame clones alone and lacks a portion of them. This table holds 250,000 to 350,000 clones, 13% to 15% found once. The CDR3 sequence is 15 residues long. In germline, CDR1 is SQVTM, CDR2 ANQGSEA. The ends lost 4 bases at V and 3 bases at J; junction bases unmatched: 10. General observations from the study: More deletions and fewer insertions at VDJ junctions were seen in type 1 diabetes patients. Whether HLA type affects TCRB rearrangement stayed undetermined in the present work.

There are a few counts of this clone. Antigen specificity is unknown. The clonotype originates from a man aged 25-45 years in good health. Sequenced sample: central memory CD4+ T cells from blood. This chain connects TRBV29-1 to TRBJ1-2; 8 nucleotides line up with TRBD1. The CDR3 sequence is CSVGEAGGAYYGYTF. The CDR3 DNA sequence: TGCAGCGTTGGTGAGGCAGGGGGCGCCTACTATGGCTACACCTTC.